This TCR beta chain was identified during a study of regulatory T cells in long-lasting Graves disease. This clonotype was seen a few times. The antigen remains undetermined. The sample's time point: newly diagnosed GD, antithyroid drugs for less than 3 months. The TCR library was prepared using RNA isolated from PBMCs. Diagnosis followed American Thyroid Association guidelines for Graves' disease. Study-level results: Gene preferences differed: TRBV28, TRBJ1-2, TRBJ2-5 in persistent cases.

Germline CDR1 is DFQATT and CDR2 is SNEGSKA (reference sequence). After removal of 8 bases from V and 2 bases from J, the junction contained 9 bases not matched to a gene. The CDR3 length is 16 residues. Libraries of TCR beta came from iRepertoire HTBI primers plus Arm-PCR of CDR3 regions. Via MiXCR, TCRdb re-called the multiplex PCR reads, giving one row per CDR3 protein. The sample has 530,000 or so distinct CDR3 sequences, around an eighth seen once; the top ten hold 8% to 10%. The same specimen was also included in a second study, on T cells in Graves' hyperthyroidism and ophthalmopathy. That work contributes: Ophthalmopathy was distinguished from stable hyperthyroidism by 13 V-J signatures.

This specimen was peripheral blood mononuclear cells (PBMCs), taken at new diagnosis, from a patient treated with antithyroid drugs. The V gene is TRBV20-1, the J gene TRBJ2-1; 13 bases agree with TRBD2. The source is a man under 40 with Graves disease. The CDR3 nucleotides are TGCAGTCCGACCCGACTAGCGGGAGGAACCTACAATGAGCAGTTCTTC. Translated, it gives CSPTRLAGGTYNEQFF.